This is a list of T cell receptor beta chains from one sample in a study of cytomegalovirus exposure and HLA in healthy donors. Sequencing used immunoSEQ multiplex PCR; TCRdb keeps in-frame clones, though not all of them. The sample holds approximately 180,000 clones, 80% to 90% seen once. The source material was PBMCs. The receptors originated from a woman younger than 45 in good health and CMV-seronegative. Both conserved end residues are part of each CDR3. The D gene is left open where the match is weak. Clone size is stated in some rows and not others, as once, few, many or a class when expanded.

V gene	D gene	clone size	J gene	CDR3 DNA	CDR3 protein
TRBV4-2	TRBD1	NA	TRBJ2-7	TGTGCCAGCAGCCAACCGACAGGGGGCATATACGAGCAGTACTTC	CASSQPTGGIYEQYF
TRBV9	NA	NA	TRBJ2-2	TGTGCCAGCCTGAGCAGGGTGGGCACCGGGGAGCTGTTTTTT	CASLSRVGTGELFF
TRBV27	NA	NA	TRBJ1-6	TGTGCCAGCAGTGTCGCTGTCGGGTACAATTCACCCCTCCACTTT	CASSVAVGYNSPLHF
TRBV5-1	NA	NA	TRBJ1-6	TGCGCCAGCAGCTTGTCATCTATTGCGGATTCACCCCTCCACTTT	CASSLSSIADSPLHF
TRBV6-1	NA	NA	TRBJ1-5	TGTGCCAGCAGGGATAGCAAAGGTCAGCCCCAGCATTTT	CASRDSKGQPQHF
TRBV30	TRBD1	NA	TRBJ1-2	TGTGCCTGCGGGTTCGGGACAGCCGGCACCTATGGCTACACCTTC	CACGFGTAGTYGYTF
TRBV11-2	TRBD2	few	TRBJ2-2	TGTGCCAGCAGGTCTCTAGCGGGGGAGTCCGCCGGGGAGCTGTTTTTT	CASRSLAGESAGELFF
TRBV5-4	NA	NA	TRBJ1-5	TGTGCCAGCAGCTTACCCGGTCAGCCCCAGCATTTT	CASSLPGQPQHF
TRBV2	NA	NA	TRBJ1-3	TGTGCCAGCAGGACCACAGAGATCGGCTCTGGAAACACCATATATTTT	CASRTTEIGSGNTIYF
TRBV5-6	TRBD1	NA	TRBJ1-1	TGTGCCAGCAGCCACCCACAGGGGGTCACTGAAGCTTTCTTT	CASSHPQGVTEAFF
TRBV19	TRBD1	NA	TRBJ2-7	TGTGCCAGTAGCCTGGGACAGGGGGTGGGTGAGCAGTACTTC	CASSLGQGVGEQYF
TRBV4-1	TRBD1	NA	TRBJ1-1	TGCGCCAGCAGCCAAGGTTTGCGGGACAGGGTTATGTCTTTCTTT	CASSQGLRDRVMSFF
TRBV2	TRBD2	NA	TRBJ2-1	TGTGCCAGCAGTGCCGGGACTATTTACAATGAGCAGTTCTTC	CASSAGTIYNEQFF
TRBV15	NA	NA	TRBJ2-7	TGTGCCACCAGCAGAGCTGGCCCAACCTACGAGCAGTACTTC	CATSRAGPTYEQYF
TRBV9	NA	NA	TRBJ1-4	TGTGCCAGCAGCGTAGGGGGGGGCACCAATGAAAAACTGTTTTTT	CASSVGGGTNEKLFF
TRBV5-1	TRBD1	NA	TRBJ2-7	TGCGCCAGCAGCCGGGGACAGGGGGTCTCCTACGAGCAGTACTTC	CASSRGQGVSYEQYF
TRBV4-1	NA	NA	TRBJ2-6	TGCGCCAGCAGCCAAGATCGGAGCTCTGGGGCCAACGTCCTGACTTTC	CASSQDRSSGANVLTF
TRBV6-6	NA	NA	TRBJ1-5	TGTGCCAGCAGCACCCCAGGGGTGGAGCCCCAGCATTTT	CASSTPGVEPQHF
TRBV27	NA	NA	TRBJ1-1	TGTGCCAGCAGTTTATGGGGCAGGGCCGACACTGAAGCTTTCTTT	CASSLWGRADTEAFF
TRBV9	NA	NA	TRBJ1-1	TGTGCCAGCAGCGGGAGCAGGGGCAGGGGCACTGAAGCTTTCTTT	CASSGSRGRGTEAFF
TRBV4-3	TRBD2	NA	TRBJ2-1	TGCGCCAGCAGCGCCCGGACTAGCGGGGGGTTGGACTACAATGAGCAGTTCTTC	CASSARTSGGLDYNEQFF
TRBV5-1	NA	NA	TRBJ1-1	TGCGCCAGCAGCCTGGGAGGCAACACTGAAGCTTTCTTT	CASSLGGNTEAFF
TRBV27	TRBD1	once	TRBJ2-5	TGTGCCAGCATCGGACAGGACCAAGAGACCCAGTACTTC	CASIGQDQETQYF
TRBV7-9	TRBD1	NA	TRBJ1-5	TGTGCCAGCAGCTCGAGGCGTGGGGCACAGGGGCGGAACCAGCCCCAGCATTTT	CASSSRRGAQGRNQPQHF
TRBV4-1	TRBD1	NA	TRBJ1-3	TGCGCCAGCAGCCAGGGACAGGGGGGAGGAAACACCATATATTTT	CASSQGQGGGNTIYF
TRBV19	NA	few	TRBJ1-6	TGTGCCAGTAGTATAAGCACAGGGCCGGTGGACCTTAATTCACCCCTCCACTTT	CASSISTGPVDLNSPLHF
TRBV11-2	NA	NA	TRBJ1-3	TGTGCCAGCAGCCTAGACCTCAGCTCTGGAAACACCATATATTTT	CASSLDLSSGNTIYF
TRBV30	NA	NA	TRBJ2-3	TGTGCCTGGAGTACAGGTACAGATACGCAGTATTTT	CAWSTGTDTQYF
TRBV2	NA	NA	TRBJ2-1	TGTGCTAGTTCGGACAATGAGCAGTTCTTC	CASSDNEQFF
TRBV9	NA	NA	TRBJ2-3	TGTGCCAGCAGCGGTAACTGGGGGCCGGCAGATACGCAGTATTTT	CASSGNWGPADTQYF
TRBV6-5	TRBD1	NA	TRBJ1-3	TGTGCCAGCAGTCCGCCAGGGGGCTCTGGAAACACCATATATTTT	CASSPPGGSGNTIYF
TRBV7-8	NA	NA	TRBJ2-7	TGTGCCAGCAGCTTATCCAGAAACTACGAGCAGTACTTC	CASSLSRNYEQYF
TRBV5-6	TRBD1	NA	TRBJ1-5	TGTGCCAGCAGCGATGGACAGGGGATTTCGGGCAATCAGCCCCAGCATTTT	CASSDGQGISGNQPQHF
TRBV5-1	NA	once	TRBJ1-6	TGCGCCAGCAGCTTGGGAGTAGTTGATTCACCCCTCCACTTT	CASSLGVVDSPLHF
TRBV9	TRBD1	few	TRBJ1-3	TGTGCCAGCAGCAAACGACCGGGACAGGGTTTTAACACCATATATTTT	CASSKRPGQGFNTIYF
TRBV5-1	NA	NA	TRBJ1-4	TGCGCCAGCAGCTTGGCTTCTGGACAAAGTAATGAAAAACTGTTTTTT	CASSLASGQSNEKLFF
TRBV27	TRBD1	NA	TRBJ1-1	TGTGCCAGCAGTAATCTCCGACAGGGGAGGGACACTGAAGCTTTCTTT	CASSNLRQGRDTEAFF
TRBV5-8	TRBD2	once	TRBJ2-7	TGTGCCAGCAGCATCCGGACTAGCGGCGCCTACGAGCAGTACTTC	CASSIRTSGAYEQYF
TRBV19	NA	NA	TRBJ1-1	TGTGCCAGTAGTCCACCTCGGGGAGAAGCTTTCTTT	CASSPPRGEAFF
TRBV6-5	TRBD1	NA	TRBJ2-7	TGTGCCAGCAGCCCCACCGGGACAGGGGCATACGAGCAGTACTTC	CASSPTGTGAYEQYF
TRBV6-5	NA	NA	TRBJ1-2	TGTGCCAGCAGCCAGACACAGCTAAACTATGGCTACACCTTC	CASSQTQLNYGYTF
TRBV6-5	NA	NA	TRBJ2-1	TGTGCCAGCACAAGGGGCAGTACAGGTGGTGAGCAGTTCTTC	CASTRGSTGGEQFF
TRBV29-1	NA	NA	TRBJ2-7	TGCAGCGTTGGGGACAAGTCCTACGAGCAGTACTTC	CSVGDKSYEQYF
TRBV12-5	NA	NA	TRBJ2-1	TGTGCTAGTGGTTCGCGGGAGCAGTTCTTC	CASGSREQFF
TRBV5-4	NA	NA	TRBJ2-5	TGTGCCAGCAGCCGGACAGACGGGGTGGAGACCCAGTACTTC	CASSRTDGVETQYF
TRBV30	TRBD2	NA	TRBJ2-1	TGTGCCTGGAGTCCCGGGACTAGCGGGGTAATTTATGAGCAGTTCTTC	CAWSPGTSGVIYEQFF
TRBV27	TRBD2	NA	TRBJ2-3	TGTGCCAGCAGTTGGGGCCTAGCGGGAAATACGCAGTATTTT	CASSWGLAGNTQYF
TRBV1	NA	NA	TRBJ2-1	TGCACCACGGACTCTCCGGGGTACAATGAGCAGTTCTTC	CTTDSPGYNEQFF
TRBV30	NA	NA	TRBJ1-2	TGTGCCTGGAGCGAAACGACAGCCACGTATGGCTACACCTTC	CAWSETTATYGYTF
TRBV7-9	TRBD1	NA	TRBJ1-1	TGTGCCAGCAGCGGGTTGAGGGACAGGAGAACTGAAGCTTTCTTT	CASSGLRDRRTEAFF
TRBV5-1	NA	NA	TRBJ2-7	TGCGCCAGCAGCCCTACAGTAGGGAGCTCCTACGAGCAGTACTTC	CASSPTVGSSYEQYF
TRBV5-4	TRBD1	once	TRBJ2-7	TGTGCCAGCAGCCCCCTCTCCGGGACAGGGACCTACGAGCAGTACTTC	CASSPLSGTGTYEQYF
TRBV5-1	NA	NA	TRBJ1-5	TGCGCCAGCAGCTTGGGGGGGCTATACAATCAGCCCCAGCATTTT	CASSLGGLYNQPQHF
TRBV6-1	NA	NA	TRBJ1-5	TGTGCCAGCAGTGAAGCTTTGACAGGTCGGGACTTT	CASSEALTGRDF
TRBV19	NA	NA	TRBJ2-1	TGTGCCAGTAGTCCTATAGCGCACTCCTACAATGAGCAGTTCTTC	CASSPIAHSYNEQFF
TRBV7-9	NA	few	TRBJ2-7	TGTGCCAGCAGCTTAGTAGACAGCTACGAGCAGTACTTC	CASSLVDSYEQYF
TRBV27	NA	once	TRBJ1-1	TGTGCCAGCAGATCCTACAGGAACACTGAAGCTTTCTTT	CASRSYRNTEAFF